Listed below are T cell receptor beta chains from one sample, sequenced in a study of long-term antiretroviral therapy in people with HIV. Method: immunoSEQ multiplex PCR; TCRdb's copy keeps in-frame clones and lacks some. The table records 20,000 or so clones, 76% of them present only once. The source material was unsorted PBMCs, sampled 0.5 years before starting antiretroviral therapy. These receptors originate from a woman in her 50s with HIV. Each CDR3 is given with its conserved first and last residue. D genes are given only for firm matches. The listing skips clone size in some rows; elsewhere it reads once, few, many or a size class.

v_gene	abundance	d_gene	j_gene	CDR3aa	CDR3nt
TRBV2	NA	TRBD1	TRBJ1-1	CASRQTGRHPF	TGTGCCAGCAGACAGACAGGGCGCCACCCCTTT
TRBV5-1	NA	NA	TRBJ1-4	CASSMGGTNEKLFF	TGCGCCAGCAGTATGGGGGGAACTAATGAAAAACTGTTTTTT
TRBV5-5	NA	NA	TRBJ1-6	CASSLIKADNSPLHF	TGTGCCAGCAGCTTGATAAAGGCGGATAATTCACCCCTCCACTTT
TRBV30	NA	NA	TRBJ1-5	CAWSEPTEPGDQPQHF	TGTGCCTGGAGCGAACCGACAGAACCTGGGGATCAGCCCCAGCATTTT
TRBV5-1	few	NA	TRBJ1-1	CASSLDSGASEAFF	TGCGCCAGCAGCTTGGATTCGGGGGCAAGTGAAGCTTTCTTT
TRBV7-9	NA	NA	TRBJ2-1	CASSAAVLNEQFF	TGTGCCAGCAGCGCCGCCGTCCTCAATGAGCAGTTCTTC
TRBV7-7	few	TRBD1	TRBJ2-2	CASTLGQGNTGELFF	TGTGCCAGCACTCTTGGACAGGGAAACACCGGGGAGCTGTTTTTT
TRBV7-2	NA	TRBD2	TRBJ2-3	CASSPRASGGLRDTQYF	TGTGCCAGCAGCCCAAGAGCTAGCGGGGGACTTAGAGATACGCAGTATTTT
TRBV7-9	NA	TRBD1	TRBJ1-6	CASSLVETGNSPLHF	TGTGCCAGCAGCTTAGTCGAGACAGGGAATTCACCCCTCCACTTT
TRBV28	NA	NA	TRBJ1-4	CASSLEKGFGKLFF	TGTGCCAGCAGTTTGGAAAAGGGGTTTGGAAAACTGTTTTTT
TRBV5-8	once	NA	TRBJ2-7	CASSRDITYEQYF	TGTGCCAGCAGCCGCGACATTACCTACGAGCAGTACTTC
TRBV4-1	NA	NA	TRBJ1-2	CASSQGRTNYGYTF	TGCGCCAGCAGCCAAGGGCGGACTAACTATGGCTACACCTTC
TRBV27	NA	NA	TRBJ1-6	CASSLSRGNGSPLHF	TGTGCCAGCAGTTTATCGAGAGGGAACGGTTCACCCCTCCACTTT
TRBV18	NA	NA	TRBJ1-6	CASSRGSRSYNSPLHF	TGTGCCAGCTCACGAGGGAGTCGCTCCTATAATTCACCCCTCCACTTT
TRBV7-8	NA	NA	TRBJ2-2	CASRLTPGRDTGELFF	TGTGCCAGCAGACTTACCCCGGGACGGGACACCGGGGAGCTGTTTTTT
TRBV7-2	NA	TRBD2	TRBJ2-2	CASSLSAGYGELFF	TGTGCCAGCAGCTTATCAGCGGGGTACGGGGAGCTGTTTTTT
TRBV5-1	NA	NA	TRBJ2-5	CASSRGEGQYF	TGCGCCAGCAGCCGCGGAGAGGGCCAGTACTTC
TRBV27	NA	TRBD1	TRBJ1-5	CASSFSGDRGNQPQHF	TGTGCCAGCAGTTTCAGCGGCGACAGGGGCAATCAGCCCCAGCATTTT
TRBV7-3	NA	NA	TRBJ1-1	CASSLTRDTEAFF	TGTGCCAGCAGCTTAACCCGGGACACTGAAGCTTTCTTT
TRBV15	NA	NA	TRBJ1-4	CATSRGSTGLNEKLFF	TGTGCCACCAGCAGAGGAAGTACGGGTTTAAACGAAAAACTGTTTTTT
TRBV5-4	NA	TRBD2	TRBJ2-7	CASSSSGGDAYEQYF	TGTGCCAGCAGCTCTAGCGGGGGAGACGCCTACGAGCAGTACTTC
TRBV7-9	NA	TRBD2	TRBJ2-7	CASTPGTSNYEQYF	TGTGCCAGCACGCCCGGGACTAGCAATTACGAGCAGTACTTC
TRBV18	NA	NA	TRBJ1-1	CASSPQRASEAFF	TGTGCCAGCTCACCACAGAGGGCCTCTGAAGCTTTCTTT
TRBV29-1	NA	NA	TRBJ1-1	CSVDIRGNTEAFF	TGCAGCGTTGATATTCGGGGGAACACTGAAGCTTTCTTT
TRBV6-6	NA	NA	TRBJ2-7	CASSTPPGTYEQYF	TGTGCCAGCAGCACGCCCCCAGGTACCTACGAGCAGTACTTC
TRBV10-3	NA	NA	TRBJ2-3	CAISESKGVAGSTDTQYF	TGTGCCATCAGTGAGTCCAAAGGCGTCGCGGGGAGCACAGATACGCAGTATTTT
TRBV7-9	NA	TRBD2	TRBJ2-3	CASWASGVFSDTQYF	TGTGCCTCTTGGGCTAGCGGGGTTTTTTCAGATACGCAGTATTTT